This T cell receptor beta chain was found in a study of T cells in Graves' hyperthyroidism and ophthalmopathy. Regions amplified from RNA transcripts were the TCR beta CDR3 regions. A set of HTBI primers served as the primers for a first-round RT-PCR of the TCR CDR3. Each CDR3 protein gets one entry after TCRdb re-called the multiplex PCR reads with MiXCR. The table shows approximately 480,000 distinct CDR3 sequences, with around 21% occurring only once. Comment on this clonotype: Its cognate antigen is unknown.

Findings of the study overall: Most thyroid clonotypes expanded above 0.001 appeared in blood too.

Sequencing was performed on blood. The sequence was obtained from a man younger than 30 with Graves' hyperthyroidism.

The CDR3 DNA is TGTGCCTGGATGGACAGGGATCGTCCCGACTATGGCTACACCTTC. This translates into CAWMDRDRPDYGYTF. The chain combines TRBV30 with TRBJ1-2; 8 nucleotides line up with TRBD1. V gave up 4 bases and J gave up 3 bases; unmatched junction bases: 10. CDR3 length equals 15 residues. Germline loops: CDR1 GTSNPN, CDR2 SVGIG (reference sequence). The full variable domain, completed using reference TRBV30 and TRBJ1-2, is SQTIHQWPATLVQPVGSPLSLECTVEGTSNPNLYWYRQAAGRGLQLLFYSVGIGQISSEVPQNLSASRPQDRQFILSSKKLLLSDSGFYLCAWMDRDRPDYGYTFGSGTRLTVV.